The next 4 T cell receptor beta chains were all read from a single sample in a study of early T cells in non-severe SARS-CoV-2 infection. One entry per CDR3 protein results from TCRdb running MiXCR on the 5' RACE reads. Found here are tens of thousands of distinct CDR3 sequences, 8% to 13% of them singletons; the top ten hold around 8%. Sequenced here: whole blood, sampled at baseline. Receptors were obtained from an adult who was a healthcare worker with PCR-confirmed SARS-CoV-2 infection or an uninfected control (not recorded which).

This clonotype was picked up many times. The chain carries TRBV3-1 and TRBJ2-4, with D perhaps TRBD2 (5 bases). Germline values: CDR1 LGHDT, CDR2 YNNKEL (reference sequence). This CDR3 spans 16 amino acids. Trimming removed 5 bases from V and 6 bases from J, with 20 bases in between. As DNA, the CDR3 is TGTGCCAGCAGCGGGCTCGCAGCTAGCTCGGGAAACATTCAGTACTTC. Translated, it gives CASSGLAASSGNIQYF.

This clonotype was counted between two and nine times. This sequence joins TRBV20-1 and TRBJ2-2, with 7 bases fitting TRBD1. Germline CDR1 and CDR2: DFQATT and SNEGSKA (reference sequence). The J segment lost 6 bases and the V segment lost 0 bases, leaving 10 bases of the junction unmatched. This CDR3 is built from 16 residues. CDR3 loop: CSARDRGQEHPGELFF. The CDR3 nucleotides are TGCAGTGCTAGAGATAGGGGGCAAGAACACCCCGGGGAGCTGTTTTTT.

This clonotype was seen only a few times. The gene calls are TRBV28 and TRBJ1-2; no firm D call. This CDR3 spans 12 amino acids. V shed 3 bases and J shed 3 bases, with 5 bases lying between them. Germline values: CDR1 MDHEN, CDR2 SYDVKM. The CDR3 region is CASSLEYYGYTF. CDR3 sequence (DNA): TGTGCCAGCAGTTTGGAGTACTATGGCTACACCTTC.

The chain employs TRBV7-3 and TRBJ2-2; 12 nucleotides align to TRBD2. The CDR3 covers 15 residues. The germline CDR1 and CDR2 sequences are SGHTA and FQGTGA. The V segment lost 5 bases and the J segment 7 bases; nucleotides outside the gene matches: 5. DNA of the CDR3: TGTGCCAGCAGCCTAGAGGGACTAGCGGGCGGGGAGCTGTTTTTT. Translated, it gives CASSLEGLAGGELFF.